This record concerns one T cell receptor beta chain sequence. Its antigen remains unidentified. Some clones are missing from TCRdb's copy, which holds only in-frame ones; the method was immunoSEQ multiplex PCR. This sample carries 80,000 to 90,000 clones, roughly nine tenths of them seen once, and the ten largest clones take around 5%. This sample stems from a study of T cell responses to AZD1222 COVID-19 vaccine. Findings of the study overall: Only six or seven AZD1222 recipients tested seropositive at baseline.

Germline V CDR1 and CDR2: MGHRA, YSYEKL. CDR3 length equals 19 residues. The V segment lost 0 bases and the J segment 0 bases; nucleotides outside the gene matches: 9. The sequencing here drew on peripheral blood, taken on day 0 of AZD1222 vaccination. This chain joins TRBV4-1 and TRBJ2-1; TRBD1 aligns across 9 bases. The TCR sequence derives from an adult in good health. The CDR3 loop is CASSQDWTGVFSSYNEQFF. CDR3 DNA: TGCGCCAGCAGCCAAGATTGGACAGGGGTCTTTAGCTCCTACAATGAGCAGTTCTTC.